Listed below are T cell receptor beta chains from one sample, sequenced in a study of cytomegalovirus exposure and HLA in healthy donors. Data came from immunoSEQ multiplex PCR; TCRdb stores just in-frame clones and leaves some out. The sample shows about 140,000 clones, more than 55% of them seen only once. The sequenced sample was PBMCs. All receptors derive from a woman aged 60 to 75 in good health and CMV-seronegative. CDR3s include the opening cysteine and the closing phenylalanine or tryptophan. A D gene is named only where the DNA matches it firmly. The size entry is marked missing in some rows and otherwise reads once, few, many or a size class.

j_gene | abundance | v_gene | d_gene | CDR3aa | CDR3nt
TRBJ1-3 | - | TRBV7-8 | - | CASSHSSGNTIYF | TGTGCCAGCAGCCACAGCTCTGGAAACACCATATATTTT
TRBJ1-4 | - | TRBV7-2 | - | CASSLGTGKEKLFF | TGTGCCAGCAGCTTAGGGACGGGGAAGGAAAAACTGTTTTTT
TRBJ1-2 | - | TRBV5-6 | TRBD1 | CASSLDRDYGYTF | TGTGCCAGCAGTTTAGACAGGGATTATGGCTACACCTTC
TRBJ2-5 | - | TRBV11-2 | TRBD2 | CASSYRTSGLALETQYF | TGTGCCAGCAGCTATCGGACTAGCGGGCTTGCTTTGGAGACCCAGTACTTC
TRBJ1-5 | - | TRBV4-3 | - | CASSQGAYSNQPQHF | TGCGCCAGCAGCCAGGGAGCTTATAGCAATCAGCCCCAGCATTTT
TRBJ2-7 | few | TRBV5-6 | TRBD2 | CASSQLGLAGGSSYEQYF | TGTGCCAGCAGCCAGCTCGGGCTAGCGGGGGGGAGCTCCTACGAGCAGTACTTC
TRBJ2-1 | once | TRBV28 | TRBD1 | CASRRQGWNEQFF | TGTGCCAGCAGGAGACAGGGGTGGAATGAGCAGTTCTTC
TRBJ1-5 | - | TRBV10-3 | - | CAISAMRTSNQPQHF | TGTGCCATCAGTGCAATGCGGACAAGCAATCAGCCCCAGCATTTT
TRBJ2-7 | - | TRBV6-1 | TRBD2 | CAGNVAGGPYEQYF | TGTGCCGGGAATGTAGCGGGAGGCCCCTACGAGCAGTACTTC
TRBJ2-1 | - | TRBV19 | TRBD1 | CASSTLTGTGINEQFF | TGTGCCAGTAGCACACTTACCGGGACAGGGATCAATGAGCAGTTCTTC
TRBJ2-7 | - | TRBV29-1 | TRBD1 | CSVAFGTGIYEQYF | TGCAGCGTTGCCTTTGGGACAGGGATATACGAGCAGTACTTC
TRBJ2-1 | - | TRBV7-6 | TRBD1 | CASSPGQGASYNEQFF | TGTGCCAGCAGCCCGGGACAGGGGGCATCCTACAATGAGCAGTTCTTC
TRBJ1-2 | - | TRBV29-1 | - | CSVEQGNYGYTF | TGCAGCGTCGAACAGGGTAACTATGGCTACACCTTC
TRBJ2-2 | - | TRBV27 | TRBD2 | CASRFSGANTGELFF | TGTGCCAGTAGATTTAGCGGGGCGAACACCGGGGAGCTGTTTTTT
TRBJ1-4 | few | TRBV7-8 | - | CASSFPGRGRGGDEKLFF | TGTGCCAGCAGCTTCCCGGGACGAGGGAGGGGGGGCGACGAAAAACTGTTTTTT
TRBJ2-4 | once | TRBV14 | - | CASSQGGLADHPAKNIQYF | TGTGCCAGCAGCCAAGGGGGGCTAGCGGATCATCCAGCCAAAAACATTCAGTACTTC
TRBJ1-5 | - | TRBV10-2 | - | CASSDFPNQPQHF | TGCGCCAGCAGTGACTTCCCCAATCAGCCCCAGCATTTT
TRBJ2-2 | - | TRBV7-2 | TRBD2 | CASSEVRGAGELFF | TGTGCCAGCAGCGAAGTACGGGGGGCCGGGGAGCTGTTTTTT
TRBJ2-5 | - | TRBV7-6 | TRBD2 | CASSLEASGGAQYF | TGTGCCAGCAGCTTAGAGGCTAGCGGGGGGGCCCAGTACTTC
TRBJ1-5 | few | TRBV6-4 | TRBD1 | CASTHRGGAWINQPQHF | TGTGCCAGCACTCACAGGGGGGGGGCGTGGATCAATCAGCCCCAGCATTTT
TRBJ2-7 | - | TRBV13 | TRBD2 | CASSRLAGAHEQYF | TGTGCCAGCAGCCGACTAGCGGGAGCCCACGAGCAGTACTTC
TRBJ1-4 | - | TRBV27 | TRBD1 | CASSRQGAVGEKLFF | TGTGCCAGCAGTCGACAGGGGGCGGTAGGAGAAAAACTGTTTTTT
TRBJ2-1 | once | TRBV28 | TRBD2 | CASVRVAGVNEQFF | TGTGCCAGCGTGAGAGTAGCGGGAGTGAATGAGCAGTTCTTC
TRBJ2-7 | - | TRBV5-4 | - | CASSLVDSYEQYF | TGTGCCAGCAGCTTGGTAGACAGCTACGAGCAGTACTTC
TRBJ2-7 | - | TRBV6-6 | - | CASSPRDTSYEQYF | TGTGCCAGCAGTCCCCGGGACACCTCCTACGAGCAGTACTTC